The 8 T cell receptor beta chains presented below share a single source sample, sequenced in a study of Graves' ophthalmopathy and Graves' hyperthyroidism (dated by TCRdb to 2016 to 2019). The instrument given in TCRdb is Illumina HiSeq 2000. For repertoire sequencing, the TCR beta CDR3 regions were amplified from RNA transcripts. The first round was an RT-PCR using HTBI primers with the Qiagen OneStep RT-PCR kit, and this first round was followed by a second-round multiplex PCR, then size selection and purification. In-frame beta chains were kept once TCRdb had trimmed the public reads at Q25 with fastp and called clones with MiXCR. Rows with one shared CDR3 protein collapse into an entry with the most common genes and DNA. This sample holds about 620,000 distinct CDR3 sequences; approximately 22% were observed only once. The biggest ten clones account for approximately 6.5% of the sample. Sequences were obtained from peripheral blood. Receptors originate from a woman aged 18-29 years with stable Graves' hyperthyroidism. Some clones in this sample may be carry-over from other donors' samples. Donor details come from another sample of the same person, matched by shared clones.

Regarding this clonotype: At one end, the junction sequence differs from germline, possibly due to a read error. The V call is TRBV12-3 or TRBV12-4, the J call TRBJ2-7; D not resolved. The CDR3 totals 12 residues. The CDR3 bases are TGTGCCAGCAGCGGGCCCACCTACGGGCAGTACTTC. Protein: CASSGPTYGQYF.

This chain links TRBV11-2 with TRBJ2-1, with TRBD2 matching 16 bases. The CDR3 spans 15 residues. CDR1 is SGHAT and CDR2 is FQNNGV in the germline V gene. V lost 4 bases and J lost 8; bases outside the gene matches: 2. CDR3 DNA sequence: TGTGCCAGCAGCTGGGGACTAGCGGGAGGGTATGAGCAGTTCTTC. It yields the protein CASSWGLAGGYEQFF.

This clonotype was seen many times. The genes are TRBV12-3 or TRBV12-4 and TRBJ2-7; D may be TRBD1 (6 bases). With 5 bases removed from V and 7 bases from J, the gap between germline ends came to 15 bases. This CDR3 comprises 13 residues. Here the CDR3 reads CASSPQGQIEQYF. The CDR3, as DNA: TGTGCCAGCAGTCCGCAGGGGCAGATTGAGCAGTACTTC.

For this clonotype: The junction does not match germline at one end; this may be a read error. The chain links TRBV12-3 or TRBV12-4 to TRBJ1-6; tentatively, D is TRBD1 (5 bases). This CDR3 spans 15 amino acids. The CDR3 reads CSSSPGQGGNSPLHF. CDR3 coding DNA: TGTTCCAGCAGCCCTGGGCAGGGCGGTAATTCACCCCTCCACTTT.

The chain is built from TRBV6-2 or TRBV6-3 and TRBJ2-6; weak D call: TRBD1 (5 bases). V was clipped by 0 bases and J by 0 bases, with 12 bases between them. This CDR3 is 18 amino acids long. CDR1 MNHEY and CDR2 SVGEGT come from the germline V gene. DNA of the CDR3: TGTGCCAGCAGTTACTCCCAGACAGCTAGCTCTGGGGCCAACGTCCTGACTTTC. Translation: CASSYSQTASSGANVLTF.

This clonotype was detected ten times or more. The gene calls are TRBV6-1 and TRBJ1-3; a possible D gene is TRBD1 (6 bases). The V gene lost 4 bases and the J gene lost 2 bases, with 21 bases spanning the gap. The CDR3 loop spans 18 amino acids. From germline, CDR1 is MNHNS and CDR2 SASEGT. The CDR3 DNA reads TGTGCCAGCAGTGCCCACGGACAGACCAGTACGGCTGGAAACACCATATATTTT. Protein: CASSAHGQTSTAGNTIYF.

V gene TRBV24-1 combines with J gene TRBJ1-5; 9 positions match TRBD1. CDR1 and CDR2 from the germline V gene are KGHDR and SFDVKD. The CDR3 length is 16 residues. The V and J ends lost 12 bases and 1 base, in that order; junction bases with no gene match: 12. Here the CDR3 reads CASGPGGQGSNQPQHF. The CDR3 DNA reads as TGTGCCTCGGGCCCTGGGGGACAGGGAAGCAATCAGCCCCAGCATTTT.

This clonotype was counted at least ten times. The chain recombines TRBV24-1 with TRBJ2-7, with D possibly matching TRBD2 (5 bases). Trimming cost V 6 bases and J 5 bases, with 7 bases left between them. The CDR3 totals 11 residues. CDR1 is KGHDR, CDR2 SFDVKD, per germline. The DNA for the CDR3 is TGTGCCACCAGTAGAGGGAACGAGCAGTACTTC. This sequence encodes CATSRGNEQYF.